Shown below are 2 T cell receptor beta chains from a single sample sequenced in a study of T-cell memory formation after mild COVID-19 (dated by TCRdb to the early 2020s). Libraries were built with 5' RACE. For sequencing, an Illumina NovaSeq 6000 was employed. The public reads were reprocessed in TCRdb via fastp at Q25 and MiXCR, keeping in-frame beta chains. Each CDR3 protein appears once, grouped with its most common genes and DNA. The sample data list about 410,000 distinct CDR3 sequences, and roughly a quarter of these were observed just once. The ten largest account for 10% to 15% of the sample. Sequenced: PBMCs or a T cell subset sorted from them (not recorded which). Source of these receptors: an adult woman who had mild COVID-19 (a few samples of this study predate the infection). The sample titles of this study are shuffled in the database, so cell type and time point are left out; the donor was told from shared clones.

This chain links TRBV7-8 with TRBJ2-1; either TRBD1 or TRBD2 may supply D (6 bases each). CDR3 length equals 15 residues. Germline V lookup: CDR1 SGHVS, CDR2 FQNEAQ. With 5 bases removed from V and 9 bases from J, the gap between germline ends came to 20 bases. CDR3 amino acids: CASSLTWGAWSEQFF. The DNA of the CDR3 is TGTGCCAGCAGCCTGACTTGGGGGGCTTGGAGTGAGCAGTTCTTC.

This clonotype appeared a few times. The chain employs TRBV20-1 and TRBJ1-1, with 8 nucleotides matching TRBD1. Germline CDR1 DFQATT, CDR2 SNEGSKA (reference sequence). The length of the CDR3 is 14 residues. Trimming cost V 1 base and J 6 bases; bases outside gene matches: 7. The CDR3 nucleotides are TGCAGTGCTAGAGTAAACAGGGGGGTCTCTGAAGCTTTCTTT. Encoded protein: CSARVNRGVSEAFF.